This TCR beta chain was recorded in a study of regulatory T cells in long-lasting Graves disease. Described time point: newly diagnosed GD, antithyroid drugs for less than 3 months. PBMCs were the source of the RNA used for TCR sequencing. Relying on iRepertoire HTBI primers and Arm-PCR of CDR3 regions, the team built TCR beta libraries. TCRdb ran MiXCR on the multiplex PCR reads and lists one entry per CDR3 protein. The data show about 460,000 distinct CDR3 sequences, approximately 15% seen once. V lost 4 bases, J lost 2 bases, and 11 bases stayed unmatched. The CDR3 spans 18 residues. This clonotype has ten or more counts. These same data were also listed under a study on T cells in Graves' hyperthyroidism and ophthalmopathy.

This sample comprised peripheral blood mononuclear cells (PBMCs), obtained at new diagnosis, from a patient treated with antithyroid drugs. The gene calls are TRBV12-3 or TRBV12-4 and TRBJ1-5; the match to TRBD1 covers 10 bases. The TCR sequence derives from a woman aged 50 to 60 with Graves disease. The CDR3 DNA reads as TGTGCCAGCAGTTGGGGACAGGGGATGGGAGGCGGCAATCAGCCCCAGCATTTT. The encoded protein is CASSWGQGMGGGNQPQHF.